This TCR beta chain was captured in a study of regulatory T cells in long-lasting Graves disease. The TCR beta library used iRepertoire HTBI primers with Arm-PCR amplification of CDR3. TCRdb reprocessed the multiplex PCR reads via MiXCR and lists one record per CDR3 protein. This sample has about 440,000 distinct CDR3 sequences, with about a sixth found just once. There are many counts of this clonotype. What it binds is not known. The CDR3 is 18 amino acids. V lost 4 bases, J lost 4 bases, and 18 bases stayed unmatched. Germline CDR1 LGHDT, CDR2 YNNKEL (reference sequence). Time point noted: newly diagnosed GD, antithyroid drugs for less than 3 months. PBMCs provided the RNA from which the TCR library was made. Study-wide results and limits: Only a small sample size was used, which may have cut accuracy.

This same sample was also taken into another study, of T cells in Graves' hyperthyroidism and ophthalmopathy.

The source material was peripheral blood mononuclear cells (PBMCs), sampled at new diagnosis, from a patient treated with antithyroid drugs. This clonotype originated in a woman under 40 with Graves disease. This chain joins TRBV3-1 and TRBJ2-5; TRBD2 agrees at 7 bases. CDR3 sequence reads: CASSPRMSGIRDGETQYF. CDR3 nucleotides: TGTGCCAGCAGCCCTAGGATGAGCGGGATTCGGGATGGAGAGACCCAGTACTTC.